This is a list of T cell receptor beta chains from one sample in a study of blood T cells in healthy people across ages. One entry per CDR3 protein, called by TCRdb with MiXCR from the 5' RACE reads. The sample records 380,000 or so distinct CDR3 sequences, approximately 47% being singletons. The sequencing sample was made of blood. Receptors were obtained from a man aged 60-69 years in good health. CDR3s include the opening cysteine and the closing phenylalanine or tryptophan. The order of the fields is J gene, V gene, clone size, D gene, CDR3 length, CDR3 protein, CDR3 DNA. D genes are given only for firm matches. Clone size, where shown, is once, few, many, or a class for clones that have expanded.

TRBJ2-1 | TRBV25-1 | NA | NA | 16 | CASSEYGGSPYNEQFF | TGTGCCAGCAGTGAATATGGGGGTAGCCCCTACAATGAGCAGTTCTTC
TRBJ2-1 | TRBV12-3/TRBV12-4 | NA | TRBD1 | 14 | CANTYRTGRNEQFF | TGTGCCAACACCTACCGGACAGGGAGGAATGAGCAGTTCTTC
TRBJ2-7 | TRBV20-1 | NA | NA | 13 | CSARWAVNNEQYF | TGCAGTGCTAGGTGGGCGGTCAACAATGAGCAGTACTTC
TRBJ2-5 | TRBV3-1 | few | NA | 15 | CASSQGPQGQETQYF | TGTGCCAGCAGCCAAGGCCCACAGGGCCAAGAGACCCAGTACTTC
TRBJ2-7 | TRBV20-1 | NA | TRBD2 | 14 | CSAPSGKGDYEQYF | TGCAGTGCTCCTAGCGGGAAGGGTGACTACGAGCAGTACTTC
TRBJ2-1 | TRBV7-2 | NA | NA | 15 | CASSRDLSSYNEQFF | TGTGCCAGCAGCCGGGACCTAAGCTCCTACAATGAGCAGTTCTTC
TRBJ2-5 | TRBV4-3 | many | TRBD2 | 16 | CASSQDGVAGGETQYF | TGCGCCAGCAGCCAAGACGGGGTAGCGGGGGGAGAGACCCAGTACTTC
TRBJ2-1 | TRBV20-1 | few | TRBD2 | 16 | CSARDLDSGGYNEQFF | TGCAGTGCTAGAGATCTAGATAGCGGGGGGTACAATGAGCAGTTCTTC
TRBJ2-7 | TRBV6-5 | NA | NA | 14 | CASSYGPGFYEQYF | TGTGCCAGCAGTTACGGTCCAGGGTTTTACGAGCAGTACTTC
TRBJ2-7 | TRBV25-1 | few | NA | 11 | CASSAGCEQYF | TGTGCCAGCAGTGCGGGGTGCGAGCAGTACTTC
TRBJ2-3 | TRBV4-2 | NA | TRBD2 | 16 | CASSRTTSGYTDTQYF | TGTGCCAGCAGCCGCACGACTAGCGGATACACAGATACGCAGTATTTT
TRBJ2-1 | TRBV3-1 | many | TRBD2 | 19 | CASSTTLSGGGSSYNEQFF | TGTGCCAGCAGCACCACGCTGAGCGGGGGGGGGAGCTCCTACAATGAGCAGTTCTTC
TRBJ2-5 | TRBV20-1 | few | TRBD2 | 16 | CSARASGRAVKETQYF | TGCAGTGCTAGAGCCAGCGGGAGGGCCGTTAAGGAGACCCAGTACTTC
TRBJ2-7 | TRBV6-2/TRBV6-3 | many | TRBD2 | 17 | CASSYPKTSGVSYEQYF | TGTGCCAGCAGTTACCCAAAGACTAGCGGGGTCTCCTACGAGCAGTACTTC
TRBJ1-2 | TRBV7-2 | NA | NA | 15 | CASSLILLLNYGYTF | TGTGCCAGCAGCCTTATACTACTATTGAACTATGGCTACACCTTC
TRBJ1-4 | TRBV12-3/TRBV12-4 | NA | TRBD1 | 19 | CASSLALGTGRLANEKLFF | TGTGCCAGCAGTTTAGCGCTCGGGACAGGGCGCCTCGCTAATGAAAAACTGTTTTTT
TRBJ2-7 | TRBV12-3/TRBV12-4 | NA | TRBD2 | 16 | CASSLSVSGRSHEQYF | TGTGCCAGCAGTTTATCGGTTAGCGGGAGGTCCCACGAGCAGTACTTC
TRBJ1-5 | TRBV6-5 | few | NA | 14 | CASSYGQTNQPQHF | TGTGCCAGCAGTTACGGACAGACCAATCAGCCCCAGCATTTT
TRBJ2-7 | TRBV24-1 | NA | TRBD2 | 17 | CATSRGRAGSSYNEQYF | TGTGCCACCAGCCGGGGGAGAGCGGGAAGCTCCTACAATGAGCAGTACTTC
TRBJ2-5 | TRBV7-8 | NA | NA | 10 | CAVLKGTQYF | TGTGCCGTCCTAAAGGGGACCCAGTACTTC
TRBJ2-2 | TRBV19 | NA | NA | 16 | CASSPLTRGPTGELFF | TGTGCCAGTAGTCCCCTGACCCGGGGCCCCACCGGGGAGCTGTTTTTT
TRBJ2-1 | TRBV29-1 | few | TRBD1 | 15 | CSVDVDQGAGNEQFF | TGCAGCGTTGACGTGGATCAGGGGGCAGGGAATGAGCAGTTCTTC
TRBJ1-6 | TRBV4-3 | NA | NA | 22 | CASSQDPAHSDSRRWSNSPLHF | TGCGCCAGCAGCCAAGATCCAGCCCATTCTGACTCCCGTCGGTGGAGTAATTCACCCCTCCACTTT
TRBJ2-7 | TRBV10-3 | NA | TRBD1 | 15 | CAISEKSRGLGEQYF | TGTGCCATCAGTGAGAAAAGCAGGGGGTTGGGGGAGCAGTACTTC
TRBJ2-7 | TRBV11-2 | NA | TRBD1 | 15 | CASSLAGTGVYEQYF | TGTGCCAGCAGCTTAGCCGGGACAGGGGTTTACGAGCAGTACTTC
TRBJ2-6 | TRBV6-5 | NA | NA | 18 | CASSYFAGHSSGANVLTF | TGTGCCAGCAGTTACTTTGCTGGACACAGCTCTGGGGCCAACGTCCTGACTTTC
TRBJ2-1 | TRBV20-1 | once | NA | 13 | CSARPTSVYEQFF | TGCAGTGCTAGACCGACCAGCGTCTACGAGCAGTTCTTC
TRBJ2-7 | TRBV14 | NA | NA | 12 | CASSHPGGEQYF | TGTGCCAGCAGCCACCCAGGCGGCGAGCAGTACTTC
TRBJ2-7 | TRBV9 | few | NA | 14 | CARGGGREPYEQYF | TGTGCCAGGGGTGGTGGCAGGGAACCCTACGAGCAGTACTTC
TRBJ2-1 | TRBV7-2 | NA | TRBD2 | 15 | CASSPRRAGKNEQFF | TGTGCCAGCAGCCCCCGACGAGCGGGAAAGAATGAGCAGTTCTTC
TRBJ2-1 | TRBV5-5 | NA | TRBD2 | 17 | CASSSPLVSGRSDEQFF | TGTGCCAGCAGCTCCCCTCTTGTTAGCGGGAGATCGGATGAGCAGTTCTTC
TRBJ2-3 | TRBV10-3 | NA | TRBD1 | 19 | CAIGKTGTGFQDYTDTQYF | TGTGCCATCGGAAAGACCGGGACAGGGTTTCAAGATTACACAGATACGCAGTATTTT
TRBJ2-3 | TRBV20-1 | NA | NA | 13 | CSANPWATDTQYF | TGCAGTGCTAACCCGTGGGCTACGGATACGCAGTATTTT
TRBJ2-1 | TRBV30 | once | TRBD2 | 15 | CAWRGTSGSISEQFF | TGTGCCTGGAGGGGAACTAGCGGGAGTATTAGTGAGCAGTTCTTC
TRBJ2-1 | TRBV9 | NA | NA | 15 | CASSEPGPPRDEQFF | TGTGCCAGCAGCGAACCGGGCCCTCCCAGGGATGAGCAGTTCTTC
TRBJ1-2 | TRBV2 | NA | TRBD1 | 15 | CASSSDRGGAYGYTF | TGTGCCAGCAGCAGCGACAGGGGAGGGGCCTATGGCTACACCTTC
TRBJ2-7 | TRBV12-3/TRBV12-4 | few | NA | 15 | CASRSPRAPSYEQYF | TGTGCCAGCAGATCCCCTCGGGCCCCTTCCTACGAGCAGTACTTC
TRBJ2-3 | TRBV13 | many | NA | 15 | CASSPTGVGTDTQYF | TGTGCCAGCAGCCCGACGGGAGTGGGAACAGATACGCAGTATTTT
TRBJ2-4 | TRBV4-1 | NA | TRBD2 | 14 | CASSQDPRAGEQYF | TGCGCCAGCAGCCAAGATCCCAGGGCGGGGGAGCAGTACTTC